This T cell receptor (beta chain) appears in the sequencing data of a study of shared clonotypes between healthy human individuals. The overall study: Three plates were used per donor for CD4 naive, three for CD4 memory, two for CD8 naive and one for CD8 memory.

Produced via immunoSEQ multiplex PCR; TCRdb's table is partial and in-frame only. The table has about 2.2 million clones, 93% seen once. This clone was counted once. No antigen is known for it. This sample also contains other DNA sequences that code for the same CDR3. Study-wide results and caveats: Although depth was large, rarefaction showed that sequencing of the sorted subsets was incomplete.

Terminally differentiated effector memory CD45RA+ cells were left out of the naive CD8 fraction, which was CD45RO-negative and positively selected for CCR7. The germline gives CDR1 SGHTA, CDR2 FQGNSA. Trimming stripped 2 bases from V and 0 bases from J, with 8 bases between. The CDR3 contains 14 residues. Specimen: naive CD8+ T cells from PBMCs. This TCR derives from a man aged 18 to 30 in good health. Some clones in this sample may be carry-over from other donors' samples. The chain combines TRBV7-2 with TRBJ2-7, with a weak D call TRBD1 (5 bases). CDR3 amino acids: CASSLSRDSYEQYF. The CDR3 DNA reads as TGTGCCAGCAGCTTATCCAGGGACTCCTACGAGCAGTACTTC.